This is a list of T cell receptor beta chains from one sample in a study of blood T cell repertoires in COVID-19. TCRdb's table, derived via immunoSEQ multiplex PCR, lists solely in-frame clones and lacks some. The sample lists over 45,000 clones, roughly 84% occurring once. Sequencing was done on a sample of peripheral blood. The receptors stem from a man older than 75 in a cohort sampled during active COVID-19. Both conserved end residues are part of each CDR3. D genes are given only for firm matches. Size tells how often a clone was seen (once, few, many) or the class of an expanded clone, and some rows leave it out.

>TRBD1|TRBV6-1|TRBJ1-4|once
TGTGCCAGCAGTGAACAGGGGGCTGATGAAAAACTGTTTTTT
CASSEQGADEKLFF
>-|TRBV5-1|TRBJ1-4|once
TGCGCCAGCAGCCTTACAGGGCTGTCTAATGAAAAACTGTTTTTT
CASSLTGLSNEKLFF
>TRBD2|TRBV9|TRBJ2-5|-
TGTGCCAGCAGCGTAGGGGGTCGACTAGCGGGCGAAGAGACCCAGTACTTC
CASSVGGRLAGEETQYF
>TRBD2|TRBV30|TRBJ2-7|-
TGTGCCTGGGGGAGGGAGACCTACGAGCAGTACTTC
CAWGRETYEQYF
>-|TRBV2|TRBJ1-4|-
TGTGCCAGCAGTCGTCGGGAGACTCGGGAAAAACTGTTTTTT
CASSRRETREKLFF
>TRBD2|TRBV9|TRBJ2-4|-
TGTGCCAGCAGCGTAGGCGGGGGGCAAGGAAACATTCAGTACTTC
CASSVGGGQGNIQYF
>-|TRBV2|TRBJ2-2|-
TGTGCCAGCGGGGTACAGGGTGGGGACACCGGGGAGCTGTTTTTT
CASGVQGGDTGELFF
>TRBD1|TRBV6-5|TRBJ2-2|-
TGTGCCAGCAGGGGGACAGGGTCCACCGGGGAGCTGTTTTTT
CASRGTGSTGELFF
>-|TRBV12-5|TRBJ1-5|-
TGTGCTAGTGGTTTAGAGGGAGGGTATCAGCCCCAGCATTTT
CASGLEGGYQPQHF
>TRBD2|TRBV9|TRBJ2-2|-
TGTGCCAGCAGCGCCGGGACTAGCGGGCCTAATAACACCGGGGAGCTGTTTTTT
CASSAGTSGPNNTGELFF
>-|TRBV7-8|TRBJ1-1|-
TGTGCCAGCAGCTTAGGGGAGAACGGGAACACTGAAGCTTTCTTT
CASSLGENGNTEAFF
>TRBD1|TRBV12-5|TRBJ1-1|-
TGTGCTAGTGGTCCGGACAGGGGGCAAACTGAAGCTTTCTTT
CASGPDRGQTEAFF
>-|TRBV6-2/TRBV6-3|TRBJ2-3|-
TGTGCCAGCAGTTTGCACAGGAGCACAGATACGCAGTATTTT
CASSLHRSTDTQYF
>TRBD1|TRBV5-4|TRBJ2-2|-
TGTGCCAGCAGCGACGACAGGGGGAGATACACCGGGGAGCTGTTTTTT
CASSDDRGRYTGELFF
>TRBD2|TRBV4-3|TRBJ2-3|-
TGCGCCAGCAGCCAGAGGACTAGCGGGGTGGGGACGCAGTATTTT
CASSQRTSGVGTQYF
>-|TRBV5-1|TRBJ2-2|-
TGCGCCAGCAGCTTGGGCAGGGGGGACACCGGGGAGCTGTTTTTT
CASSLGRGDTGELFF
>TRBD1|TRBV19|TRBJ1-5|once
TGTGCCAGTAGTTACACAGGGGGCAATCAGCCCCAGCATTTT
CASSYTGGNQPQHF
>-|TRBV6-6|TRBJ1-1|-
TGTGCCAGCAGTTATTTGCAGGGCGCTGAAGCTTTCTTT
CASSYLQGAEAFF
>-|TRBV7-9|TRBJ2-2|once
TGTGCCAGCAGCTTACTGGGCTCGAACACCGGGGAGCTGTTTTTT
CASSLLGSNTGELFF
>-|TRBV5-1|TRBJ2-3|once
TGCGCCAGCAGTTACAGTATGACAGGCCGTAGCACAGATACGCAGTATTTT
CASSYSMTGRSTDTQYF
>TRBD1|TRBV3-1/TRBV3-2|TRBJ1-1|-
TGTGCCAGCAGCCTAGACAGGGGGACTGAAGCTTTCTTT
CASSLDRGTEAFF
>-|TRBV2|TRBJ1-5|-
TGTGCCAGCAGTGCGGTTGGCAATCAGCCCCAGCATTTT
CASSAVGNQPQHF